This T cell receptor (beta chain) was captured in a study of shared clonotypes between healthy human individuals. This clone showed up just once. Trimming removed 1 base at V and 0 bases at J, with 7 bases between. The CDR3 totals 14 residues. Germline V CDR1 and CDR2: MDHEN, SYDVKM. This table comes from immunoSEQ multiplex PCR, and its TCRdb copy is limited to in-frame clones, with some not included. The sample contains about 230,000 clones, about 69% of which appear only once. This TCR came from a man in his thirties or forties in good health. The sample was memory CD4+ T cells sorted from blood. Specified subset: CD45RA-negative fraction. The gene calls are TRBV28 and TRBJ2-7; D is undetermined. The CDR3 loop is CASSLSSFSYEQYF. Written as DNA, the CDR3 is TGTGCCAGCAGTTTATCCAGCTTCTCCTACGAGCAGTACTTC. The whole variable domain, remainder taken from reference TRBV28 and TRBJ2-7, is DVKVTQSSRYLVKRTGEKVFLECVQDMDHENMFWYRQDPGLGLRLIYFSYDVKMKEKGDIPEGYSVSREKKERFSLILESASTNQTSMYLCASSLSSFSYEQYFGPGTRLTVT.